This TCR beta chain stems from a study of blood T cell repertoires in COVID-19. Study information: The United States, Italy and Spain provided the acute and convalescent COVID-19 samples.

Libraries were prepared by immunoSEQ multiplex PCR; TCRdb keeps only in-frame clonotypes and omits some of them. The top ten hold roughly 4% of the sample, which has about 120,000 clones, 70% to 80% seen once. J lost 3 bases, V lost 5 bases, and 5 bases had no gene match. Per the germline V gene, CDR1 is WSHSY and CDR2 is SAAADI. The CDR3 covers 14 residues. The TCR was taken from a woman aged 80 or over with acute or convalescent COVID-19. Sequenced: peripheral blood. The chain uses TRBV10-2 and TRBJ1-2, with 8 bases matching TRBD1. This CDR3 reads CASSWTGSDYGYTF. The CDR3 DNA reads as TGCGCCAGCAGTTGGACAGGGTCTGACTATGGCTACACCTTC.